This T cell receptor beta chain emerged from a study of vaccination and CD4 T cells after COVID-19. As for treatment: approximately 10-day PBMC culture with coronavirus spike peptide pools or control peptides (ViraFEST assay). The Oncomine TCR Beta short-read assay generated sequence data from the DNA of cultured CD4+ T cells. Using its own MiXCR run on the PCR reads, TCRdb lists one record per CDR3 protein. The repertoire includes about 13,000 distinct CDR3 sequences, 41% of them detected once, and 7.5% to 10% sits in the top ten. Comment on this clonotype: Its target is unknown.

Germline V gene lookup returns CDR1 LNHNV and CDR2 YYDKDF (reference sequence). V was clipped by 3 bases and J by 1 base, with 13 bases between them. This CDR3 spans 16 amino acids. V usage is TRBV15 and J usage is TRBJ1-5; TRBD1 is a possible D gene (5 bases). Material: CD4+ T cells from blood, cultured in vitro, obtained after SARS-CoV-2 vaccination. This sequence was found in a human donor who had recovered from COVID-19. CDR3: CATSSAHGGSNQPQHF. The CDR3 coding sequence is TGTGCCACCAGCAGCGCCCACGGGGGGAGCAATCAGCCCCAGCATTTT.